A single sample is the source of the 12 T cell receptor beta chains below, sequenced in a study of metastatic and nonmetastatic thyroid tumors. TCRdb re-called the PCR reads via MiXCR. The table has fewer than 25,000 clones, roughly 18% seen once. All patients were untreated before thyroid surgery. The sequenced sample was adjacent normal tissue. All receptors come from a male donor with papillary thyroid cancer or a benign thyroid nodule (not recorded which). Some clones in this sample may be carry-over from other donors' samples.

This clone showed up just a few times. This CDR3 is also generated by other DNA sequences in the sample. This chain connects TRBV14 to TRBJ1-6, with TRBD1 as a possible D gene (5 bases). The CDR3 is 15 residues long. V was cut by 0 bases and J by 7 bases, with 10 bases left in between. Germline CDR1 is SGHDN and CDR2 is FVKESK. CDR3 coding DNA: TGTGCCAGCAGCCAAGAGAAGGGGCACAATTCACCCCTCCACTTT. Encoded protein: CASSQEKGHNSPLHF. Variable domain in full (rest from reference TRBV14 and TRBJ1-6): EAGVTQFPSHSVIEKGQTVTLRCDPISGHDNLYWYRRVMGKEIKFLLHFVKESKQDESGMPNNRFLAERTGGTYSTLKVQPAELEDSGVYFCASSQEKGHNSPLHFGNGTRLTVT.

As concerns this clone: A junction boundary mismatches the germline segment, possibly from a read error. The chain joins TRBV20-1 to TRBJ1-5; D call uncertain. Looked up from germline, CDR1 is DFQATT and CDR2 is SNEGSKA (reference sequence). The CDR3 consists of 14 residues. In DNA, the CDR3 is TGCAGTGCTAGATTGAGCGGTTACGGTCAGCCCCATCATTTT. Its translation: CSARLSGYGQPHHF.

For this clone: Germline is not matched at one junction end, which may reflect a read error. This chain joins TRBV7-2 and TRBJ2-1; D uncertain. Germline CDR1 and CDR2: SGHTA and FQGNSA. The length of the CDR3 is 11 residues. The CDR3 region has the DNA TGTGCCAGCAGCTTAAAAAATGAGCAATTCTTC. This encodes CASSLKNEQFF.

In nucleotides, the CDR3 is TGTGCCACCAGTGCCCCTTCCACAGATACGCAGTATTTT. This sequence encodes CATSAPSTDTQYF. V gene TRBV24-1 combines with J gene TRBJ2-3; D is unresolved. V was clipped by 5 bases and J by 2 bases, with 7 bases between them. The CDR3 runs to 13 residues. Germline CDR1 KGHDR, CDR2 SFDVKD.

The sample holds many counts of this clone. The chain's CDR3 is CASSRDYSYNEQFF. The CDR3 bases are TGTGCCAGCAGCCGGGACTACTCGTACAATGAGCAGTTCTTC. The rearrangement uses TRBV11-1 and TRBJ2-1; 7 bases fit TRBD2. The germline CDR1 and CDR2 sequences are SGHAT and FQDESV (reference sequence). Unmatched junction bases numbered 5, after V lost 5 bases and J lost 4 bases. This CDR3 spans 14 amino acids.

The sample holds many counts of this clone. The chain combines TRBV4-1 with TRBJ2-5, with no clear D. This CDR3 comprises 17 residues. The V end was cut by 0 bases, the J end by 4 bases, with 18 bases between. Looked up from germline, CDR1 is MGHRA and CDR2 is YSYEKL. The CDR3 nucleotides read TGCGCCAGCAGCCAAGATGGTGGCGGAACAGACGCAGAGACCCAGTACTTC. Protein sequence: CASSQDGGGTDAETQYF.

This clone ranks as medium-sized. The chain uses TRBV6-1 and TRBJ2-5, with D possibly being TRBD1 or TRBD2 (7 bases each). The V gene lost 7 bases and the J gene lost 1 base, with 13 bases spanning the gap. Germline assignment: CDR1 MNHNS and CDR2 SASEGT. This CDR3 contains 14 residues. The CDR3 region is CASTQGGIQETQYF. The CDR3 DNA reads as TGTGCCAGCACCCAGGGGGGGATCCAAGAGACCCAGTACTTC.

This clone was counted a few times. A much larger clone lies one base from this, so it may be a read error. This sequence joins TRBV29-1 and TRBJ2-3; no definite D call. V was pared by 7 bases and J by 6 bases, with 11 bases between. Germline V CDR1 and CDR2: SQVTM, ANQGSEA. There are 11 residues in the CDR3. The CDR3 spells CSAQSADTQYF. The CDR3 DNA reads TGCAGCGCCCAGAGTGCTGATACGCAGTATTTT.

The gene calls are TRBV9 and TRBJ1-1; D is ambiguous. V was pared by 1 base and J by 3 bases, with 10 bases between. CDR1 and CDR2 from the germline V gene are SGDLS and YYNGEE. The CDR3 covers 14 residues. The CDR3 here is CASSVTEGDTEAFF. The CDR3, as DNA: TGTGCCAGCAGCGTAACGGAGGGTGACACTGAAGCTTTCTTT.

The chain joins TRBV12-3 or TRBV12-4 to TRBJ2-7; no definite D call. The CDR3 consists of 14 residues. V was shortened by 1 base and J by 0 bases, with 7 bases between the two germline ends. DNA of the CDR3: TGTGCCAGCAGTTTAGATCAGCCCTCCTACGAGCAGTACTTC. Its protein is CASSLDQPSYEQYF.

This clone is medium-sized within its sample. The chain carries TRBV20-1 and TRBJ1-2, with 7 bases matching TRBD1. V lost 6 bases, J lost 6 bases, and 10 bases stayed unmatched. This CDR3 is built from 13 residues. Germline loops: CDR1 DFQATT, CDR2 SNEGSKA (reference sequence). As DNA, the CDR3 is TGCAGTGCCCCACCCACAGGGGATCATGGCTACACCTTC. Its protein is CSAPPTGDHGYTF.

This clone has at least ten counts. The gene calls are TRBV2 and TRBJ2-1, with 7 positions matching TRBD1. The J segment lost 6 bases and the V segment lost 5 bases, leaving 4 bases of the junction unmatched. Germline lookup yields CDR1 SNHLY and CDR2 FYNNEI. This CDR3 has 13 amino acids. The CDR3 nucleotides are TGTGCCAGCAGTAGGGGGCAAGGCAATGAGCAGTTCTTC. This encodes CASSRGQGNEQFF.